This entry concerns a single TCR beta chain. This specimen comes from a study of blood T cell repertoires in COVID-19. Study at large: COVID-19 samples from acute and convalescent phases originated in the United States, Italy and Spain.

Looked up from germline, CDR1 is SGDLS and CDR2 is YYNGEE. Trimming removed 4 bases from V and 1 base from J; junction bases left unmatched: 4. This CDR3 spans 15 amino acids. Measured with immunoSEQ multiplex PCR; TCRdb has only the in-frame clones, and not every one. The table has some 140,000 clones, just over 75% seen once. The sample taken for sequencing was peripheral blood. This chain uses TRBV9 with TRBJ1-2; TRBD1 agrees at 10 bases. The clonotype originates from a human donor in a cohort sampled during active COVID-19. This CDR3 is CASSPRTGGNYGYTF. The CDR3 bases are TGTGCCAGCAGCCCACGGACAGGGGGTAACTATGGCTACACCTTC.